This record looks at one T cell receptor (beta chain) sequence and its context. The sample is drawn from a study of radiation and T cells in renal cell carcinoma. With 8 bases removed from V and 5 bases from J, the gap between germline ends came to 16 bases. This CDR3 has 13 amino acids. Germline V gene data show CDR1 as MDHEN and CDR2 as SYDVKM. TCRdb keeps only in-frame clones here, not all; method: immunoSEQ multiplex PCR. The sample shows 70,000 to 95,000 clones, approximately 83% of them seen only once. The time point denotes: baseline pretreatment blood. Specified treatment: 15 Gy SBRT to primary tumor, nephrectomy 4 weeks later.

The chain combines TRBV28 with TRBJ2-7; D is perhaps TRBD1 or TRBD2 (5 bases each). Sequenced here: blood, sampled from a patient whose treatment included radiotherapy and nephrectomy. This clonotype was obtained from a man in his sixties with renal cell carcinoma. CDR3 DNA: TGTGCCAGCCGGCGCGGGCGAGGGGACGAGCAGTACTTC. Translating gives CASRRGRGDEQYF.